This TCR beta chain was recovered during a study of blood T cells in healthy people across ages. It was with a sample-barcoded 5' primer and a J-beta primer mix that a second PCR of about 6 to 12 cycles was run. TCRdb called the 5' RACE reads again in MiXCR, with one record for every CDR3 protein. This table has over 1,200,000 distinct CDR3 sequences, 59% appearing once. A word on this clonotype: Its antigen is not identified.

Study-level findings and limits: Estimates of diversity drawn from one million T cells were considered underestimates.

Trimming removed 5 bases from V and 3 bases from J; junction bases left unmatched: 6. Looked up from germline, CDR1 is MDHEN and CDR2 is SYDVKM. The CDR3 is made up of 15 amino acids. Material: blood. This TCR was sampled from a man aged 18 to 29 in good health. The genes are TRBV28 and TRBJ2-7; 11 bases are shared with TRBD2. In nucleotides, the CDR3 is TGTGCCAGCAGTACCTTAGCGGGGGGGCGCTACGAGCAGTACTTC. This translates into CASSTLAGGRYEQYF. Drawing the rest from reference TRBV28 and TRBJ2-7, the complete variable domain is DVKVTQSSRYLVKRTGEKVFLECVQDMDHENMFWYRQDPGLGLRLIYFSYDVKMKEKGDIPEGYSVSREKKERFSLILESASTNQTSMYLCASSTLAGGRYEQYFGPGTRLTVT.